This T cell receptor (beta chain) was documented in a study of blood T cell repertoires in COVID-19. Turning to the study itself: In each case, the material was cDNA or gDNA derived from T cells, B-cell-depleted T cells, or PBMCs.

Under the authors' procedure: Reference gene primer amplification in the assay estimated nucleated cell counts. The method was immunoSEQ multiplex PCR; TCRdb's version includes in-frame clones alone and lacks a portion of them. V and J calls and clone size come straight from that table; D and trimming were deduced from the DNA. Of approximately 260,000 clones listed, 82% were seen once; the top ten hold roughly an eighth. This CDR3 spans 12 amino acids. CDR1 and CDR2 (germline): SGHRS, YFSETQ. Losses at the gene ends were 3 bases for V and 6 bases for J; bases not matched to a gene: 2. The chain uses TRBV5-1 and TRBJ1-2, with 7 bases lining up with TRBD1. Input material: peripheral blood. The clonotype originates from a woman aged 55 to 70 with active or convalescent COVID-19. Here the CDR3 DNA reads TGCGCCAGCAGCTGGGACAGAAATGGCTACACCTTC. Its translation is CASSWDRNGYTF.